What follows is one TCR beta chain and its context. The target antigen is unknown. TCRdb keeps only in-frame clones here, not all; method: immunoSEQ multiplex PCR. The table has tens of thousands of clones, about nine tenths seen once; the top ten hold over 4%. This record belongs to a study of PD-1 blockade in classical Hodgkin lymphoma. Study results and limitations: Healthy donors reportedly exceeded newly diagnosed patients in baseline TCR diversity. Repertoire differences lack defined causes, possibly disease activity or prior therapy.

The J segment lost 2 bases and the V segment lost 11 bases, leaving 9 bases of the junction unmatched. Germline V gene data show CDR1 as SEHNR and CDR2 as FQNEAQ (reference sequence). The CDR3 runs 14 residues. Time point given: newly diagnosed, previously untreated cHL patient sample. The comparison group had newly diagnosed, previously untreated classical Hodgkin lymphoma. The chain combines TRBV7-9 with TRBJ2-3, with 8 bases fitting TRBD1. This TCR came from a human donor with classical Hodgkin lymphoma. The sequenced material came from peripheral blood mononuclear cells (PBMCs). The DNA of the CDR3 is TGTGCCGGTACAGGGGGATCCCTCACAGATACGCAGTATTTT. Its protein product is CAGTGGSLTDTQYF.